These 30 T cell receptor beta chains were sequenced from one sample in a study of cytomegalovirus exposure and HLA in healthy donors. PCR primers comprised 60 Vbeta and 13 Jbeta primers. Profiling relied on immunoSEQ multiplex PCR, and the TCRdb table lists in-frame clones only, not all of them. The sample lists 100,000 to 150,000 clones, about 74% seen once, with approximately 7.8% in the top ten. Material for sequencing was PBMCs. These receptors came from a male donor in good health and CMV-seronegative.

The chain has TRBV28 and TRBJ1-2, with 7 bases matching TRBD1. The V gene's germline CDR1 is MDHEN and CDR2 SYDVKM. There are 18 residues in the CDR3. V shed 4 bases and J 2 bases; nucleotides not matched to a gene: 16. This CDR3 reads CASSWDRDREILNYGYTF. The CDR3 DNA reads TGTGCCAGCAGTTGGGACCGTGACAGGGAGATATTAAACTATGGCTACACCTTC.

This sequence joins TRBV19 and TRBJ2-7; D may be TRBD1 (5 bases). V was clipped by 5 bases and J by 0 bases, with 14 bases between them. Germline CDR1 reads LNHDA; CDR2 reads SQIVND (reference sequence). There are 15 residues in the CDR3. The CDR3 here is CASSPWTLGSYEQYF. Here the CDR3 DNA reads TGTGCCAGTAGTCCGTGGACACTTGGCTCCTACGAGCAGTACTTC.

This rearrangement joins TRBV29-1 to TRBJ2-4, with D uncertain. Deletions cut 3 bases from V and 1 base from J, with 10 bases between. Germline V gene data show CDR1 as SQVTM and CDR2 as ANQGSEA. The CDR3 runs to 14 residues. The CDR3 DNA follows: TGCAGCGTTGATTGTCCGTTGGCCAAAAACATTCAGTACTTC. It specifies CSVDCPLAKNIQYF.

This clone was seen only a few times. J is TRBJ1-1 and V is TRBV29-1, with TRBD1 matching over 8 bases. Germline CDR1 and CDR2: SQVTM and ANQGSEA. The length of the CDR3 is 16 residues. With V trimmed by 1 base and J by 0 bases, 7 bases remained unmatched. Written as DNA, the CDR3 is TGCAGCGTTGAAGGGGGGACAGGTATCTTGAACACTGAAGCTTTCTTT. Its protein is CSVEGGTGILNTEAFF. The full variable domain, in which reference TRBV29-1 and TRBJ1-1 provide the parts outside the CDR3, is SAVISQKPSRDICQRGTSLTIQCQVDSQVTMMFWYRQQPGQSLTLIATANQGSEATYESGFVIDKFPISRPNLTFSTLTVSNMSPEDSSIYLCSVEGGTGILNTEAFFGQGTRLTVV.

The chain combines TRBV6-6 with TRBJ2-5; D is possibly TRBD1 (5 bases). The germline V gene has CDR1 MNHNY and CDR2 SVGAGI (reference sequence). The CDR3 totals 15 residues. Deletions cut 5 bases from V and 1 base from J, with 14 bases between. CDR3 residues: CASSRQNRAQETQYF. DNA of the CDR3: TGTGCCAGCAGTCGACAGAATAGGGCCCAAGAGACCCAGTACTTC.

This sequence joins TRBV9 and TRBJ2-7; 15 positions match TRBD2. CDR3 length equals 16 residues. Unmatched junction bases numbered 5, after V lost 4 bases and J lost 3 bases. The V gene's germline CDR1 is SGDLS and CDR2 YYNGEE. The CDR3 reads CASSPGTSGRYYEQYF. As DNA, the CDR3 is TGTGCCAGCAGCCCCGGGACTAGCGGGAGGTACTACGAGCAGTACTTC. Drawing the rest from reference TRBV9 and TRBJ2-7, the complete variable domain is DSGVTQTPKHLITATGQRVTLRCSPRSGDLSVYWYQQSLDQGLQFLIQYYNGEERAKGNILERFSAQQFPDLHSELNLSSLELGDSALYFCASSPGTSGRYYEQYFGPGTRLTVT.

CDR3 protein: CASQVSDTGELFF. In DNA form, the CDR3 reads TGCGCCAGCCAGGTTTCGGACACCGGGGAGCTGTTTTTT. The rearrangement uses TRBV5-1 and TRBJ2-2; D call uncertain. Germline V gives CDR1 SGHRS, CDR2 YFSETQ. This CDR3 has 13 amino acids. V lost 7 bases to trimming and J lost 3 bases, with 10 bases between them.

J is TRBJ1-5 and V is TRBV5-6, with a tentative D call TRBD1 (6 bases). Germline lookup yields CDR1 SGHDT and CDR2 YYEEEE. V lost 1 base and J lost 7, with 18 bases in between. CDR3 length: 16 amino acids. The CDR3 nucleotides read TGTGCCAGCAGCTTGACCGTTGGGGGGGCGCGCCAGCCCCAGCATTTT. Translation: CASSLTVGGARQPQHF.

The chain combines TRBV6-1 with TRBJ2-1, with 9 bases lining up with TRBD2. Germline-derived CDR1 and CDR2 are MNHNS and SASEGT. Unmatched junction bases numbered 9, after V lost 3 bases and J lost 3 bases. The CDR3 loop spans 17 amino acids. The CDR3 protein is CASSDLRGLARYNEQFF. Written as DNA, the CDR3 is TGTGCCAGCAGTGACCTACGAGGACTAGCGCGCTACAATGAGCAGTTCTTC.

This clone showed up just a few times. Written as DNA, the CDR3 is TGTGCCAGCAGCCCCGGGGTGAGCTCCTACAATGAGCAGTTCTTC. It codes for CASSPGVSSYNEQFF. The rearrangement uses TRBV7-9 and TRBJ2-1; D is perhaps TRBD2 (5 bases). From germline, CDR1 is SEHNR and CDR2 FQNEAQ (reference sequence). This CDR3 has 15 amino acids. Trimming took off 5 bases at V and 0 bases at J, with 11 bases between the two ends.

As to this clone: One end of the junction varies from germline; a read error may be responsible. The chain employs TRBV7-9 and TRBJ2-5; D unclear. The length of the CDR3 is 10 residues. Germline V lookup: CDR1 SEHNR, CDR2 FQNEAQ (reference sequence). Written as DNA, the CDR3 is TGTTCCAGCAACGGGGAGACCCAGTACTTC. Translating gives CSSNGETQYF.

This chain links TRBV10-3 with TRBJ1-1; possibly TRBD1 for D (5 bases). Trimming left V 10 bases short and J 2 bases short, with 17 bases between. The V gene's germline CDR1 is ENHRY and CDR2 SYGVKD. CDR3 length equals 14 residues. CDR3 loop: CASRVTGINTEAFF. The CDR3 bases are TGTGCCAGCCGAGTTACAGGAATCAACACTGAAGCTTTCTTT.

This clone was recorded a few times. The DNA of the CDR3 is TGCGCCAGCAGCCAAGATGGACAGGCTATTGAAGCTTTCTTT. This gives the protein CASSQDGQAIEAFF. The rearrangement uses TRBV4-1 and TRBJ1-1; 7 nucleotides match TRBD1. This CDR3 spans 14 amino acids. Germline CDR1 reads MGHRA; CDR2 reads YSYEKL. The ends lost 0 bases at V and 7 bases at J; junction bases unmatched: 5.

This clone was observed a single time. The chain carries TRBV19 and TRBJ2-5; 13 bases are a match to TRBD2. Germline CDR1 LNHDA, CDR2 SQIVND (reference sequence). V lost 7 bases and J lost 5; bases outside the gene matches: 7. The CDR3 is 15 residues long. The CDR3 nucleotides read TGTGCCAGTAAAACTAGCGGGGGGGCTAGGGAGACCCAGTACTTC. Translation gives CASKTSGGARETQYF.

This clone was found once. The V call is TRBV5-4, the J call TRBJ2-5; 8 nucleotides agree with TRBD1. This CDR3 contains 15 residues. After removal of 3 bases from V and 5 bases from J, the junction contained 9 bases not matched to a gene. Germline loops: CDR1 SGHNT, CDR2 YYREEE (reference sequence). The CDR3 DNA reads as TGTGCCAGCAGCTCACCAGGGGGCTTTGGGGAGACCCAGTACTTC. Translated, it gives CASSSPGGFGETQYF.

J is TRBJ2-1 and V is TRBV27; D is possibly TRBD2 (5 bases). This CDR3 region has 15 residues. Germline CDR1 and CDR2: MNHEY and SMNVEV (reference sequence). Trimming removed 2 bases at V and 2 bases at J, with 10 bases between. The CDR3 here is CASSLGSKPYNEQFF. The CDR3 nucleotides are TGTGCCAGCAGTTTAGGGAGTAAGCCCTACAATGAGCAGTTCTTC.

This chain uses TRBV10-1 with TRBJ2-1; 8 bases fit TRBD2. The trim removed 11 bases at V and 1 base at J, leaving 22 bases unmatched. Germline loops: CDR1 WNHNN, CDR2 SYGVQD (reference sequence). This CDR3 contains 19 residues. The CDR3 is CACYGRGSGIWNSYNEQFF. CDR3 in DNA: TGCGCCTGCTATGGAAGGGGTAGCGGGATATGGAATTCCTACAATGAGCAGTTCTTC.

CDR3: CASTPAYEQYF. The CDR3 coding sequence is TGTGCCAGCACCCCCGCCTACGAGCAGTACTTC. The chain combines TRBV7-2 with TRBJ2-7, with no clear D. The germline CDR1 and CDR2 sequences are SGHTA and FQGNSA. With 7 bases removed from V and 2 bases from J, the gap between germline ends came to 6 bases. The CDR3 length is 11 residues.

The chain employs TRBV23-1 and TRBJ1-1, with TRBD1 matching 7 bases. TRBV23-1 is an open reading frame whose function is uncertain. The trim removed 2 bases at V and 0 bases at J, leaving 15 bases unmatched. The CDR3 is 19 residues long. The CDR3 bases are TGCGCCAGCAGTCAAACGGGACAGATACCGCCAACCGTGAACACTGAAGCTTTCTTT. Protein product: CASSQTGQIPPTVNTEAFF.

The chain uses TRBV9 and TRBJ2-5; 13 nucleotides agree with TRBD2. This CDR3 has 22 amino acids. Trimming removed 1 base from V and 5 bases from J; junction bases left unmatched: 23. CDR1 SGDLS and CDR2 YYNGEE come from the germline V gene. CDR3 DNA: TGTGCCAGCAGCGTACGGCCCGGCCTCCACGTTGGACTAGCGGGAGAGGGTGAGACCCAGTACTTC. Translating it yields CASSVRPGLHVGLAGEGETQYF.

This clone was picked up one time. The CDR3 sequence: CASSFSGTNNEQFF. CDR3 DNA: TGTGCCAGCAGCTTCAGCGGGACCAACAATGAGCAGTTCTTC. The V and J genes are TRBV7-3 and TRBJ2-1, with TRBD2 matching over 7 bases. The CDR3 spans 14 residues. Germline V gives CDR1 SGHTA, CDR2 FQGTGA. After removal of 3 bases from V and 5 bases from J, the junction contained 4 bases not matched to a gene.

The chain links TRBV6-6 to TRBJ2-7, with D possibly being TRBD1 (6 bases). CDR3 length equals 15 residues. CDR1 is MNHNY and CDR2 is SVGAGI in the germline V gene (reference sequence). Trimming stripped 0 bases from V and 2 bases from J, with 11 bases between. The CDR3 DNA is TGTGCCAGCAGTTACTCGGCAGGGGCACCCTACGAGCAGTACTTC. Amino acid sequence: CASSYSAGAPYEQYF.

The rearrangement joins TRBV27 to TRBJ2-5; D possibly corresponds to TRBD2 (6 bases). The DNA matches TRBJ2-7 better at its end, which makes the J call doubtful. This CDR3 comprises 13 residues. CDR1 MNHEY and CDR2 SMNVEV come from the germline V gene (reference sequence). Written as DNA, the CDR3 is TGTGCCAGCAGTTCTAGCGACTCCTACGAGCAGTACTTC. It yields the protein CASSSSDSYEQYF.

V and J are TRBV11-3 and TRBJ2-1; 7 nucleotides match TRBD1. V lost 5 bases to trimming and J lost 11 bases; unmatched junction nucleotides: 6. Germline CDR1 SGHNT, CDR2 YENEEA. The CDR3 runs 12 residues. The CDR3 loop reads CASSPRGQKQFF. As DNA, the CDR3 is TGTGCCAGCAGCCCAAGGGGACAGAAGCAGTTCTTC.

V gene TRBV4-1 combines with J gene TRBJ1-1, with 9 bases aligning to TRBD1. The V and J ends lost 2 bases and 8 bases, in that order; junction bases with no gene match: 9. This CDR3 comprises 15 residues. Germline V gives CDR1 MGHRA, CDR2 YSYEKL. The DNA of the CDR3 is TGCGCCAGCAGCCAAACCGAGACAGGGGGTTACGAAGCTTTCTTT. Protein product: CASSQTETGGYEAFF.

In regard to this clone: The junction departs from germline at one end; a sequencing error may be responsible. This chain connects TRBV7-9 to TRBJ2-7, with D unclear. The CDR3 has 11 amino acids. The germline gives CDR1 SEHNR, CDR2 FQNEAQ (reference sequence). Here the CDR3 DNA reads TGTTCCAGCAGCTTTAACTTGGAGCAGTACTTC. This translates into CSSSFNLEQYF.

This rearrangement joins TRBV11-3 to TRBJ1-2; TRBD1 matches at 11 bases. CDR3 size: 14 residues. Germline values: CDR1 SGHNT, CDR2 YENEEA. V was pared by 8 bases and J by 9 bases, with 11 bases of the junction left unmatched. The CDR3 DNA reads TGTGCCAGCCGTTGGACAGGGGGCTTGAGGAGCTACACCTTC. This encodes CASRWTGGLRSYTF.

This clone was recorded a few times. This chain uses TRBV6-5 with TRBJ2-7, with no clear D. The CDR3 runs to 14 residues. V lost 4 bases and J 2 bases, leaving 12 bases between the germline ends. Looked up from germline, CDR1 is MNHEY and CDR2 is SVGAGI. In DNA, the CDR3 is TGTGCCAGCAGTTCAGTAATTACCGCCTACGAGCAGTACTTC. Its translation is CASSSVITAYEQYF.

Here the CDR3 reads CASSLVNSPLHF. For the CDR3, the DNA is TGTGCCAGCAGCCTCGTTAATTCACCCCTCCACTTT. This rearrangement joins TRBV28 to TRBJ1-6; D uncertain. This CDR3 has 12 amino acids. CDR1 is MDHEN and CDR2 is SYDVKM in the germline V gene. Trimming cost V 6 bases and J 6 bases, with 6 bases left between them.

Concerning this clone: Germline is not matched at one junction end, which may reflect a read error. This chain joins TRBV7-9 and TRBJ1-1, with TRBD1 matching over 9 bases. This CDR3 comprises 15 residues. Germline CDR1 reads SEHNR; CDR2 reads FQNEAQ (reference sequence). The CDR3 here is CSSSFRDRDLPEAFF. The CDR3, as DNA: TGTTCCAGCAGCTTCCGGGACAGGGATCTTCCTGAAGCTTTCTTT.